This TCR beta chain was sequenced in a study of cytomegalovirus exposure and HLA in healthy donors. Method: immunoSEQ multiplex PCR; TCRdb's copy keeps in-frame clones and lacks some. The repertoire consists of about 110,000 clones, with more than 75% occurring once and the leading ten covering 1.4%. The CDR3 has 13 amino acids. Germline trimming cut 6 bases from V and 5 bases from J; bases unmatched to any gene: 5. Germline V lookup: CDR1 WNHNN, CDR2 SYGVQD (reference sequence). Study-level findings and limits: The study recorded 164 TCR beta chains that were cytomegalovirus-associated.

Concerning this clone: Antigen unknown.

The V call is TRBV10-1, the J call TRBJ2-7, with TRBD2 identical over 9 bases. The clonotype was recovered from a woman in her twenties or thirties in good health and CMV-seropositive. Sequencing input: PBMCs. The CDR3 sequence: CASSNSGRHEQYF. The CDR3 region has the DNA TGCGCCAGCAGCAATAGCGGGAGACACGAGCAGTACTTC.